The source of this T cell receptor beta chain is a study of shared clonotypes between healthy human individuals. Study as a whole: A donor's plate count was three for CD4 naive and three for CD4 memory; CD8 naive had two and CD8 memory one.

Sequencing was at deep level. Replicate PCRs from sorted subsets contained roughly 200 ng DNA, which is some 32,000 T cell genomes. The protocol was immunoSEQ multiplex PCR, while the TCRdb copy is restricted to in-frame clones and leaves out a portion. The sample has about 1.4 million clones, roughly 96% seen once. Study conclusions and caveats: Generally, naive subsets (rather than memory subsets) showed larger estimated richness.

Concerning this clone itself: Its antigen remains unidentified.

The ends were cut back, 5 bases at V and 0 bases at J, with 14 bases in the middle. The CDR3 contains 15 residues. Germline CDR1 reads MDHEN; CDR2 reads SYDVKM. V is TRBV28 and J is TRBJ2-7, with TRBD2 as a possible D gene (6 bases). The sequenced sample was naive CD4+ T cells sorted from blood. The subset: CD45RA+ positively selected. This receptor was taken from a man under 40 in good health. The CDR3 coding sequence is TGTGCCAGCAGTATCATAGCGGCCAACTCCTACGAGCAGTACTTC. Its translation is CASSIIAANSYEQYF.